A selection of T cell receptor beta chains follows, all from one sample in a study of cytomegalovirus exposure and HLA in healthy donors. Repertoires were generated with immunoSEQ multiplex PCR, while TCRdb's copy carries only in-frame clones and drops some. The sample consists of over 150,000 clones, 60% to 80% of them appearing once. Specimen: PBMCs. Receptor source: a male donor in good health and CMV-seronegative. Each CDR3 is given without its conserved first and last residue. The order of the fields is V gene, J gene, CDR3 protein.

TRBV30	TRBJ2-7	AWRVGTSGRAAYEQY
TRBV6-5	TRBJ1-1	ASSYDRGLNTEAF
TRBV5-1	TRBJ1-1	ASSFTANTEAF
TRBV2	TRBJ2-5	ASSLPGQGLDRETQY
TRBV4-1	TRBJ2-4	ASSQFTGEGKNIQY
TRBV4-3	TRBJ1-5	ASSQDGNQPQH
TRBV4-1	TRBJ1-1	ASSLAQGETEAF
TRBV27	TRBJ1-2	ASSSLGQGGGYT
TRBV9	TRBJ1-3	ASSVGGQGGNTIY
TRBV9	TRBJ2-2	ASSSRDRTFASTGELF
TRBV18	TRBJ2-2	ASSPSQGAVNTGELF
TRBV6-4	TRBJ2-1	ASSSPKKRLAGDYNEQF
TRBV9	TRBJ2-7	ASNSGQGSVQQY
TRBV30	.	RQRLAGGGIYEQY
TRBV2	TRBJ1-2	ASSELGTGNYGYT
TRBV7-9	TRBJ2-2	ASSPWSGGNTGELF
TRBV28	TRBJ2-7	ASSLSASGSYEQY
TRBV27	TRBJ1-2	ASSLDGQAPLGGYT
TRBV10-3	TRBJ1-6	AISAGTGSSPLH
TRBV9	TRBJ2-1	ASSVDSGRRLGEQF
TRBV12-5	TRBJ1-5	ASGTGLQYQYSNQPQH
TRBV5-1	TRBJ2-7	ASSSSGSVGYEQY
TRBV6-6	TRBJ1-1	ATNRQGNTEAF
TRBV4-2	TRBJ1-3	ASSQEGGDRAGNTIY